Shown below are 28 T cell receptor beta chains from a single sample sequenced in a study of T cells in Graves' hyperthyroidism and ophthalmopathy. From RNA transcripts, TCR beta CDR3 regions were amplified. HTBI primers drove first-round RT-PCR of the TCR CDR3. TCRdb redid the calling of the multiplex PCR reads with MiXCR, one entry per CDR3 protein. The sample has roughly 200,000 distinct CDR3 sequences, about 18% seen once; the top ten hold about 45%. The sample comprised blood. The receptors were gathered from a man between 40 and 49 years old with Graves' hyperthyroidism.

In its sample, this clonotype was seen many times. The chain links TRBV6-1 to TRBJ2-5, with 11 nucleotides matching TRBD2. The CDR3 has 14 residues. From germline, CDR1 is MNHNS and CDR2 SASEGT. V gave up 6 bases and J gave up 7 bases; unmatched junction bases: 7. This CDR3 reads CASRVSGGAGTQYF. In nucleotides, the CDR3 is TGTGCCAGCAGAGTTAGCGGGGGGGCCGGGACCCAGTACTTC.

The chain couples TRBV7-3 to TRBJ1-5, with no clear D. This CDR3 is 14 amino acids long. V shed 5 bases and J shed 4 bases, with 12 bases lying between them. The germline V gene encodes CDR1 SGHTA and CDR2 FQGTGA. CDR3 amino acids: CASSPDIGNQPQHF. As DNA, the CDR3 is TGTGCCAGCAGCCCCGACATTGGGAATCAGCCCCAGCATTTT.

Concerning this clonotype itself: A much larger clone sits a single nucleotide away, making a read error possible. This chain joins TRBV27 and TRBJ2-3, with a weak D call TRBD2 (5 bases). Germline CDR1 reads MNHEY; CDR2 reads SMNVEV (reference sequence). The CDR3 is 16 amino acids. CDR3 sequence (DNA): TGTGCCAGCAGTCTAAGAGGGCCAATCAATGGAGATACGCAGTGTTTT. Translated: CASSLRGPINGDTQCF.

This clonotype was seen ten or more times. The chain combines TRBV30 with TRBJ1-1, with unresolved D. The germline CDR1 and CDR2 sequences are GTSNPN and SVGIG (reference sequence). This CDR3 is 14 amino acids long. V lost 1 base, J lost 1 base, and 10 bases lay in between. CDR3 sequence: CAWSERWENTEAFF. The CDR3 region has the DNA TGTGCCTGGAGTGAAAGGTGGGAGAACACTGAAGCTTTCTTT.

This clonotype was found many times. The CDR3 coding sequence is TGCAGTGCACGTACCGGGCCCTACCACTCAAACACCATATATTTT. Translated: CSARTGPYHSNTIYF. The chain couples TRBV20-1 to TRBJ1-3; D uncertain. V was cut by 6 bases and J by 6 bases, with 21 bases left in between. Germline values: CDR1 DFQATT, CDR2 SNEGSKA (reference sequence). The CDR3 has 15 residues.

To note about this clonotype: A much larger clone lies one base from this, so it may be a read error. The chain couples TRBV28 to TRBJ2-6; tentative D call: TRBD1 (6 bases). This CDR3 is 18 amino acids long. In germline, CDR1 is MDHEN, CDR2 SYDVKM. CDR3 region: CASKSPGQLSSGATVLTF. The CDR3 nucleotides are TGTGCCAGCAAATCTCCGGGACAATTAAGCTCTGGGGCCACCGTCCTGACTTTC. Full variable domain (missing parts from reference TRBV28 and TRBJ2-6): DVKVTQSSRYLVKRTGEKVFLECVQDMDHENMFWYRQDPGLGLRLIYFSYDVKMKEKGDIPEGYSVSREKKERFSLILESASTNQTSMYLCASKSPGQLSSGATVLTFGAGSRLTVL.

Ten or more counts support this clonotype. V is TRBV5-1 and J is TRBJ2-7; 8 bases map to TRBD1. CDR3 length equals 12 residues. The germline gives CDR1 SGHRS, CDR2 YFSETQ. V was clipped by 6 bases and J by 6 bases; unmatched bases: 5. This chain's CDR3 is CASTRTGSEQYF. CDR3 bases: TGCGCCAGCACCAGGACAGGGTCCGAGCAGTACTTC.

This clonotype was recorded a few times. The chain employs TRBV2 and TRBJ1-6; D is perhaps TRBD1 (5 bases). CDR1 and CDR2 (germline): SNHLY, FYNNEI. The V and J ends lost 9 bases and 9 bases respectively, with 15 bases between them. There are 13 residues in the CDR3. This chain's CDR3 is CASLQGVFSPLHF. The CDR3 DNA reads as TGTGCCAGTCTTCAGGGAGTTTTTTCACCCCTCCACTTT.

Remarks on this clonotype: Possible read error: a much larger clone is one base away. The chain is built from TRBV7-9 and TRBJ2-2; possibly TRBD1 for D (6 bases). This CDR3 comprises 12 residues. CDR1 and CDR2 from the germline V gene are SEHNR and FQNEAQ (reference sequence). Trimming stripped 8 bases from V and 6 bases from J, with 10 bases between. The CDR3 region has the DNA TGTGCCAGCGTAGGGGGTCCCGGGGAGCTGTTTTTT. This encodes CASVGGPGELFF. The full variable domain, rest sourced from reference TRBV7-9 and TRBJ2-2, is DTGVSQNPRHKITKRGQNVTFRCDPISEHNRLYWYRQTLGQGPEFLTYFQNEAQLEKSRLLSDRFSAERPKGSFSTLEIQRTEQGDSAMYLCASVGGPGELFFGEGSRLTVL.

The chain links TRBV7-9 to TRBJ2-5; D not resolved. The CDR3 is 14 amino acids. Germline loops: CDR1 SEHNR, CDR2 FQNEAQ (reference sequence). Trimming took 6 bases from V and 1 from J, leaving 12 bases between them. Written as DNA, the CDR3 is TGTGCCAGCAGATCGACCGTATCCCAAGAGACCCAGTACTTC. Encoded protein: CASRSTVSQETQYF.

This clonotype was seen ten or more times. The chain combines TRBV28 with TRBJ1-4; D uncertain. The CDR3 runs 13 residues. The V end lost 11 bases, the J end lost 6 bases, and 16 bases lay between the germline ends. Per the germline V gene, CDR1 is MDHEN and CDR2 is SYDVKM. As DNA, the CDR3 is TGTGCCTGTACCCGCGGGCGGTATGAAAAACTGTTTTTT. Protein product: CACTRGRYEKLFF.

This clonotype was recorded many times. The chain links TRBV18 to TRBJ1-3; D call uncertain. CDR3 length: 15 amino acids. Germline loops: CDR1 KGHSH, CDR2 LQKENI. Deletions cut 3 bases from V and 0 bases from J, with 9 bases between. This chain's CDR3 is CASSPGRPSGNTIYF. In DNA form, the CDR3 reads TGTGCCAGCTCACCCGGCAGACCCTCTGGAAACACCATATATTTT.

This chain links TRBV11-2 with TRBJ2-7; D gene unclear. The CDR3 is made up of 13 amino acids. Germline V CDR1 and CDR2: SGHAT, FQNNGV. V lost 2 bases and J 5 bases, leaving 10 bases between the germline ends. The CDR3 region is CASSLLPRDEQYF. CDR3 bases: TGTGCCAGCAGCTTACTCCCCCGCGACGAGCAGTACTTC.

This clonotype has just a few counts. The chain couples TRBV2 to TRBJ1-2; 8 positions agree with TRBD1. V shed 7 bases, J shed 8 bases, and the junction held 9 bases outside the gene matches. Germline CDR1 and CDR2: SNHLY and FYNNEI. The CDR3 runs 13 residues. In nucleotides, the CDR3 is TGTGCCAGCATCCAGGGGGCTGGCAGGGGCTACACCTTC. Translating gives CASIQGAGRGYTF.

Remarks on this clonotype: It may be a read error: a sequence one base away is much more abundant. The rearrangement joins TRBV10-3 to TRBJ1-2, with D unclear. This CDR3 is built from 14 residues. V lost 3 bases and J 1 base, leaving 9 bases between the germline ends. Germline CDR1 reads ENHRY; CDR2 reads SYGVKD. CDR3 nucleotide sequence: TGTGCCATCAGTGACATTGACCTTAACTATGGCTACACCTTC. Its translation is CAISDIDLNYGYTF.

This clonotype was counted ten times or more. V and J are TRBV12-3 or TRBV12-4 and TRBJ1-1; 8 nucleotides agree with TRBD1. The junction had 6 bases not matched to a gene; V was cut back by 6 bases and J by 0 bases. The CDR3 is 15 amino acids. The CDR3 spells CASSQRDRMNTEAFF. The CDR3, as DNA: TGTGCCAGCAGCCAGAGGGACAGGATGAACACTGAAGCTTTCTTT.

Many counts were recorded for this clonotype. The rearrangement uses TRBV20-1 and TRBJ1-5; tentative D call: TRBD1 (5 bases). The CDR3 sequence is 14 residues long. Germline CDR1 reads DFQATT; CDR2 reads SNEGSKA (reference sequence). V was cut by 6 bases and J by 2 bases, with 14 bases left in between. CDR3 coding DNA: TGCAGTGCCGGGGGGTTTTCGCGCAATCAGCCCCAGCATTTT. Residues: CSAGGFSRNQPQHF.

As regards this clonotype: This CDR3 fails to terminate in the conserved phenylalanine or tryptophan, so it likely reflects a read error. CDR3 in DNA: TGTGCCAGCAGCTTAAGACTAGCGGGGGCCTACGAGCAGTACCTC. It encodes CASSLRLAGAYEQYL. The chain joins TRBV7-2 to TRBJ2-7; TRBD2 matches at 12 bases. This CDR3 has 15 residues. CDR1 and CDR2 from the germline V gene are SGHTA and FQGNSA. J was trimmed by 2 bases and V by 2 bases; bases with no gene match: 1.

Concerning this clonotype itself: No conserved phenylalanine or tryptophan is present at the end of the CDR3, so a read error is the likely explanation. This sequence joins TRBV19 and TRBJ1-5; 8 positions match TRBD1. Trimming took 6 bases from V and 5 from J; bases not matched to a gene: 9. The CDR3 runs to 15 residues. Germline CDR1 reads LNHDA; CDR2 reads SQIVND (reference sequence). The CDR3 DNA reads TGTGCCAGTAGCGAACCGGGACAGGTTTATCAGCCCCAGCATCTT. Encoded protein: CASSEPGQVYQPQHL.

As to this clonotype: It may be a read error: a sequence one base away is much more abundant. This sequence joins TRBV2 and TRBJ1-1, with D hard to call. CDR1 and CDR2 (germline): SNHLY, FYNNEI. This CDR3 has 13 residues. CDR3 DNA sequence: TGTACCAGCAGACTTTCAGCGAACACTGAAGCTTTCTTT. This encodes CTSRLSANTEAFF. Based on the CDR3 plus reference TRBV2 and TRBJ1-1, the full variable domain is EPEVTQTPSHQVTQMGQEVILRCVPISNHLYFYWYRQILGQKVEFLVSFYNNEISEKSEIFDDQFSVERPDGSNFTLKIRSTKLEDSAMYFCTSRLSANTEAFFGQGTRLTVV.

This clonotype has a count of ten or more. The chain is built from TRBV2 and TRBJ1-5; D is uncertain. CDR1 and CDR2 (germline): SNHLY, FYNNEI. This CDR3 is 14 amino acids long. V lost 0 bases and J lost 4, with 7 bases in between. The CDR3, as DNA: TGTGCCAGCAGTGAAGCCCGGAGTAATCAGCCCCAGCATTTT. It encodes CASSEARSNQPQHF.

This clonotype was recorded many times. This chain joins TRBV5-1 and TRBJ2-1; TRBD2 agrees at 8 bases. The germline V gene has CDR1 SGHRS and CDR2 YFSETQ. V was clipped by 0 bases and J by 1 base; unmatched bases: 3. The CDR3 covers 16 residues. CDR3 in amino acids: CASSLEAGVSYNEQFF. In DNA form, the CDR3 reads TGCGCCAGCAGCTTGGAAGCGGGGGTTTCCTACAATGAGCAGTTCTTC.

The J gene is TRBJ1-6, the V gene TRBV5-1; the match to TRBD1 covers 9 bases. The CDR3 is 14 amino acids. V trimming: 0 bases; J trimming: 14 bases; junction bases outside the gene matches: 6. Germline CDR1 reads SGHRS; CDR2 reads YFSETQ. In nucleotides, the CDR3 is TGCGCCAGCAGCTTGGCTGACAGGGGGGGGTCCCTCCACTTT. It codes for CASSLADRGGSLHF.

The chain couples TRBV11-2 to TRBJ2-5; D possibly uses TRBD1 or TRBD2 (5 bases each). Trimming stripped 3 bases from V and 1 base from J, with 9 bases between. The CDR3 is made up of 14 amino acids. CDR1 SGHAT and CDR2 FQNNGV come from the germline V gene. As DNA, the CDR3 is TGTGCCAGCAGCTTTGGGGGATCCCAAGAGACCCAGTACTTC. Encoded protein: CASSFGGSQETQYF. The whole variable domain, filled in from reference TRBV11-2 and TRBJ2-5, reads EAGVAQSPRYKIIEKRQSVAFWCNPISGHATLYWYQQILGQGPKLLIQFQNNGVVDDSQLPKDRFSAERLKGVDSTLKIQPAKLEDSAVYLCASSFGGSQETQYFGPGTRLLVL.

The chain carries TRBV9 and TRBJ2-2, with no clear D. V was trimmed by 2 bases and J by 3 bases, leaving 2 bases between them. The CDR3 extends over 12 amino acids. Germline V lookup: CDR1 SGDLS, CDR2 YYNGEE. The CDR3 DNA sequence: TGTGCCAGCAGCGTCCACACCGGGGAGCTGTTTTTT. Translating gives CASSVHTGELFF.

This clonotype was seen ten or more times. J is TRBJ1-2 and V is TRBV20-1, with D perhaps TRBD1 (6 bases). Germline assignment: CDR1 DFQATT and CDR2 SNEGSKA (reference sequence). Trimming cost V 1 base and J 4 bases, with 13 bases left between them. CDR3 length: 14 amino acids. The CDR3 is CSARAGAWGYGYTF. Written as DNA, the CDR3 is TGCAGTGCTAGAGCAGGGGCATGGGGCTATGGCTACACCTTC.

This clonotype was counted many times. The genes are TRBV24-1 and TRBJ1-5; D remains unclear. V shed 9 bases and J shed 0 bases, with 8 bases lying between them. Germline CDR1 and CDR2: KGHDR and SFDVKD. The CDR3 contains 13 residues. In DNA form, the CDR3 reads TGTGCCACCCAAGGAACTAGCAATCAGCCCCAGCATTTT. Translating gives CATQGTSNQPQHF.

This clonotype was picked up one time. The chain recombines TRBV5-4 with TRBJ1-6; 8 bases match TRBD1. Germline trimming cut 4 bases from V and 9 bases from J; bases unmatched to any gene: 12. The CDR3 loop spans 16 amino acids. The germline V gene has CDR1 SGHNT and CDR2 YYREEE (reference sequence). The CDR3 DNA is TGTGCCAGCAGCCCCCAATCCAGGACAGGGCTTTCACCCCTCCACTTT. Translating it yields CASSPQSRTGLSPLHF.